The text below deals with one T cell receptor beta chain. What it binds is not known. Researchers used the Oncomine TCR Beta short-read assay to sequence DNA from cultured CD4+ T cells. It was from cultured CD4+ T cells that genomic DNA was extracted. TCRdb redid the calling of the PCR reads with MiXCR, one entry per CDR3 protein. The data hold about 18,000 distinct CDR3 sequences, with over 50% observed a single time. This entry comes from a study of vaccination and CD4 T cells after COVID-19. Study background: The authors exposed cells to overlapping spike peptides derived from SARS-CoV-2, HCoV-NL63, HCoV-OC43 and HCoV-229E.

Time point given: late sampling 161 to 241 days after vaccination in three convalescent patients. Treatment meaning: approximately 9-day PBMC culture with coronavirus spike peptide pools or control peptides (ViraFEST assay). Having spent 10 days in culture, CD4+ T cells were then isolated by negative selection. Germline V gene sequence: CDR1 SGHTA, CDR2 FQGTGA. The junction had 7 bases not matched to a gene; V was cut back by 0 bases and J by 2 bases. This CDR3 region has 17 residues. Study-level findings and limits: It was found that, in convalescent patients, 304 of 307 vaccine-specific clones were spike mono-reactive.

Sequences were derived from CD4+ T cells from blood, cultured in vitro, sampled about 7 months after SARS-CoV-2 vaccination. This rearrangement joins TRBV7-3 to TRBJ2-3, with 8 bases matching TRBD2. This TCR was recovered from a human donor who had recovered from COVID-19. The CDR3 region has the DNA TGTGCCAGCAGCTTAACCCGAACTAGCGGAGACACAGATACGCAGTATTTT. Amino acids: CASSLTRTSGDTDTQYF.